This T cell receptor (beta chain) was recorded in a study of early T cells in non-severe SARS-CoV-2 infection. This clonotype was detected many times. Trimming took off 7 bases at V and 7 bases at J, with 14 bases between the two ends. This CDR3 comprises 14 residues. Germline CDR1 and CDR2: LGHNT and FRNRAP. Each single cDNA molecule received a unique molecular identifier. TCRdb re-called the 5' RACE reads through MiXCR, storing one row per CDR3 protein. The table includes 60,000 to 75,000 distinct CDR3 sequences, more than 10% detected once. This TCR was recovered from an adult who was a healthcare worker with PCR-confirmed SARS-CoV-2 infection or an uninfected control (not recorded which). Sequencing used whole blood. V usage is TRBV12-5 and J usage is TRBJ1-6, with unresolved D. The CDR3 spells CASAPDGSNSPLHF. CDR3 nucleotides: TGTGCTAGTGCCCCAGACGGATCAAATTCACCCCTCCACTTT.